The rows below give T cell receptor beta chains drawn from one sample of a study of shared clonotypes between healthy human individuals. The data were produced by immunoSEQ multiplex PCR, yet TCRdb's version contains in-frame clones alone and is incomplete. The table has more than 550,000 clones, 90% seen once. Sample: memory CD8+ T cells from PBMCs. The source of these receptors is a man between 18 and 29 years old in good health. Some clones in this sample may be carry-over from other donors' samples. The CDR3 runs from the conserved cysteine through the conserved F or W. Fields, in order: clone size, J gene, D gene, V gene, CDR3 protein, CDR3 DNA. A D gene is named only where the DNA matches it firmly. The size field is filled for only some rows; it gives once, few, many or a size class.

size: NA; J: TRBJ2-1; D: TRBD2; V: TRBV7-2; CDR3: CASSHGGGWVNEQFF; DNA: TGTGCCAGCAGCCATGGGGGAGGGTGGGTCAATGAGCAGTTCTTC
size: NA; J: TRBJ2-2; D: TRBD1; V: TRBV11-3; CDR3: CASSSYSGTDPPGELFF; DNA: TGTGCCAGCAGCTCTTACTCCGGGACAGATCCCCCCGGGGAGCTGTTTTTT
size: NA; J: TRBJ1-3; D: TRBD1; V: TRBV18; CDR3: CASSPSTGVDTGNTIYF; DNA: TGTGCCAGCTCACCATCGACAGGGGTAGATACTGGAAACACCATATATTTT
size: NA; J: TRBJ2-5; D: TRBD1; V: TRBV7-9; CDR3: CASSWGQDQETQYF; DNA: TGTGCCAGCAGCTGGGGACAGGACCAAGAGACCCAGTACTTC
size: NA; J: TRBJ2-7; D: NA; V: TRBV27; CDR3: CASSLGQTYEQYF; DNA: TGTGCCAGCAGTCTTGGACAGACCTACGAGCAGTACTTC
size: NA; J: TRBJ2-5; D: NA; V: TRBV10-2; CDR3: CASTSSQETQYF; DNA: TGCGCCAGCACATCCAGTCAAGAGACCCAGTACTTC
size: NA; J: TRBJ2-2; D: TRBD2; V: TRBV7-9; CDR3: CASSLSGAGANTGELFF; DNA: TGTGCCAGCAGCCTAAGTGGAGCGGGGGCGAACACCGGGGAGCTGTTTTTT
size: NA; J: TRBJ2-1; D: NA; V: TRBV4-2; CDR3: CASSRGNTLSDNEQFF; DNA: TGTGCCAGCAGCCGAGGAAACACCCTCTCGGACAATGAGCAGTTCTTC
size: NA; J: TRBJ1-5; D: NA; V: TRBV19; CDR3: CASSTRGEGWEPQHF; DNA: TGTGCCAGTAGTACCCGAGGGGAGGGATGGGAGCCCCAGCATTTT
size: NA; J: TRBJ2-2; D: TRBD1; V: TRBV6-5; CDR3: CASSDRVAGELFF; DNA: TGTGCCAGCAGTGACAGGGTGGCCGGGGAGCTGTTTTTT
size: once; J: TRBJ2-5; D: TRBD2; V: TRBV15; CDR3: CATSVGTSGRIAETQYF; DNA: TGTGCCACCAGCGTAGGGACTAGCGGGAGGATAGCAGAGACCCAGTACTTC
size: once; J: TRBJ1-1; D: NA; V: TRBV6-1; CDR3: CASGAFMNTEAFF; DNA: TGTGCCTCGGGGGCCTTCATGAACACTGAAGCTTTCTTT
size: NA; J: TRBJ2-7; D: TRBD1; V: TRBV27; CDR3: CASSVTGGNEQYF; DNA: TGTGCCAGCAGTGTAACAGGGGGCAACGAGCAGTACTTC
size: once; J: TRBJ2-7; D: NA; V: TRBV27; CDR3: CASSSPGGVGYEQYF; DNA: TGTGCCAGCAGTTCCCCCGGGGGCGTCGGCTACGAGCAGTACTTC
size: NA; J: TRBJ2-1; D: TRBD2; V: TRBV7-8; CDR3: CASSAPAGGRGNEQFF; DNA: TGTGCCAGCAGCGCACCAGCCGGAGGGCGGGGGAATGAGCAGTTCTTC
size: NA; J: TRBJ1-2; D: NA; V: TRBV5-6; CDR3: CASFPRGSYGYTF; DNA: TGTGCCAGCTTCCCGCGGGGGTCATATGGCTACACCTTC
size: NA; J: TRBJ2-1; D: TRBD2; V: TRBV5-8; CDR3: CASSPTSGYNEQFF; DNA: TGTGCCAGCAGCCCCACTAGCGGGTACAATGAGCAGTTCTTC
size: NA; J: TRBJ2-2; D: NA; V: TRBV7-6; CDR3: CASSFSPSNGELFF; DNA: TGTGCCAGCAGCTTCTCCCCCTCGAACGGGGAGCTGTTTTTT
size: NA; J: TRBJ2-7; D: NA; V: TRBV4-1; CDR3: CASSQVMRGEQYF; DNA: TGCGCCAGCAGCCAGGTGATGAGGGGCGAGCAGTACTTC
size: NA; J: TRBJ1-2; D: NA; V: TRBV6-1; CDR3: CASSLRGRSNYGYTF; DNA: TGTGCCAGCAGTCTACGGGGACGGAGTAACTATGGCTACACCTTC
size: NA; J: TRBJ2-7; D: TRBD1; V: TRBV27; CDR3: CASSLSGGTGFYEQYF; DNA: TGTGCCAGCAGTTTATCGGGCGGGACAGGGTTTTACGAGCAGTACTTC
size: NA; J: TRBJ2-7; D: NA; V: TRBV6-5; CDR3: CASSDETGQYF; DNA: TGTGCCAGCAGTGACGAGACCGGGCAGTACTTC
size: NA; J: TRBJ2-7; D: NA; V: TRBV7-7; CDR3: CASSSGVGYEQYF; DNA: TGTGCCAGCTCCTCGGGGGTGGGATACGAGCAGTACTTC
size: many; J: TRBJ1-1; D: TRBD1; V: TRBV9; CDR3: CASSVGGGVPFF; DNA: TGTGCCAGCAGCGTTGGAGGGGGCGTCCCTTTCTTT
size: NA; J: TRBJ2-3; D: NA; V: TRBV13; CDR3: CASSPLGLYTQYF; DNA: TGTGCCAGCAGCCCCCTGGGTCTCTATACGCAGTATTTT
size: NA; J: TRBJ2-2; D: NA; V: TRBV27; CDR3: CASSSLRGSYQIGELFF; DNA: TGTGCCAGCAGTTCCCTCAGGGGCTCCTACCAAATTGGGGAGCTGTTTTTT
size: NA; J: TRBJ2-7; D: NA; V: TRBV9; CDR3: CASSVGDRTYEQYF; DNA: TGTGCCAGCAGCGTAGGTGACAGGACCTACGAGCAGTACTTC
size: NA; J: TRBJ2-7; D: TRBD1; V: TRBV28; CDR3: CASSFRIQGASSYEQYF; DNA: TGTGCCAGCAGTTTCAGAATACAGGGGGCATCCTCCTACGAGCAGTACTTC
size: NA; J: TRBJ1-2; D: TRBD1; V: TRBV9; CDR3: CASSKGQGANYGYTF; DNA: TGTGCCAGCAGCAAAGGACAGGGAGCTAACTATGGCTACACCTTC
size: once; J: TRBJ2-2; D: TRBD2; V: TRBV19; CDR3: CASRSLAEGTGELFF; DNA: TGTGCCAGTAGATCTCTAGCGGAGGGGACCGGGGAGCTGTTTTTT
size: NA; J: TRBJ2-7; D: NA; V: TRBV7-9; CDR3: CASGGGPQYF; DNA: TGTGCCAGCGGCGGCGGGCCGCAGTACTTC
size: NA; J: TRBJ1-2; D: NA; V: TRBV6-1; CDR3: CASSEAIMAGNYGYTF; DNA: TGTGCCAGCAGTGAAGCAATAATGGCGGGGAACTATGGCTACACCTTC
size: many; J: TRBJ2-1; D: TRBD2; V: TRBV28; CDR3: CASSLLTSGYNEQFF; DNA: TGTGCCAGCAGTTTACTGACTAGCGGGTACAATGAGCAGTTCTTC
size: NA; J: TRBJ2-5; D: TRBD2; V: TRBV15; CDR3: CATSRGLAGGAYQETQYF; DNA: TGTGCCACCAGCAGAGGACTAGCGGGAGGTGCGTACCAAGAGACCCAGTACTTC
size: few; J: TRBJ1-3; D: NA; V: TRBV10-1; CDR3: CASSEDSGNTIYF; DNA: TGCGCCAGCAGTGAAGACTCTGGAAACACCATATATTTT
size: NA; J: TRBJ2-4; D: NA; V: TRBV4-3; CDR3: CASSQDLRGRDFQYF; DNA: TGCGCCAGCAGCCAAGATCTGAGAGGGAGAGATTTTCAGTACTTC
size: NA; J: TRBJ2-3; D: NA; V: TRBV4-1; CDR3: CASSQGGTWTDTQYF; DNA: TGCGCCAGCAGCCAAGGGGGCACTTGGACAGATACGCAGTATTTT
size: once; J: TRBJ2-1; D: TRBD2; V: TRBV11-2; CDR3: CASSLYQWAGGPVDEQFF; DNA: TGTGCCAGCAGCTTATATCAGTGGGCGGGAGGGCCTGTCGATGAGCAGTTCTTC
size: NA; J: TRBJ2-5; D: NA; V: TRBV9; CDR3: CASSVSGTLQETQYF; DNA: TGTGCCAGCAGCGTCTCCGGGACATTACAAGAGACCCAGTACTTC
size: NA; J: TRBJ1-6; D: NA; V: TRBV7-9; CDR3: CASSFRGSPLHF; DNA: TGTGCCAGCAGCTTTCGGGGATCACCCCTCCACTTT
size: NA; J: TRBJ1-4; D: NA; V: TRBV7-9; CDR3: CASRGGGEKLFF; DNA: TGTGCCAGCAGGGGGGGTGGTGAAAAACTGTTTTTT
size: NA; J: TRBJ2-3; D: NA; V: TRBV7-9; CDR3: CASSLPDTQYF; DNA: TGTGCCAGCAGCTTACCCGATACGCAGTATTTT
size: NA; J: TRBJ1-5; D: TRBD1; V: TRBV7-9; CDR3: CASSSDRDQPQHF; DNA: TGTGCCAGCAGCTCTGACAGGGACCAGCCCCAGCATTTT
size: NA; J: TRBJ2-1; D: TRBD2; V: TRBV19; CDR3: CASSILPELAGRFSSNEQFF; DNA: TGTGCCAGTAGTATATTACCCGAACTAGCGGGACGGTTTTCCTCCAATGAGCAGTTCTTC
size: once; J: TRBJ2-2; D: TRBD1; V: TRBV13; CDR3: CASSLDREDGTGELFF; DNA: TGTGCCAGCAGCCTGGACAGGGAAGATGGCACCGGGGAGCTGTTTTTT
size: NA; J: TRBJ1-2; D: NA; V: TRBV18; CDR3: CASSPPTRNYGYTF; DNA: TGTGCCAGCTCACCACCTACGCGTAACTATGGCTACACCTTC
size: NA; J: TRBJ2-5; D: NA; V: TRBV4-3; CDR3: CASSRLTGSQETQYF; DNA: TGCGCCAGCAGCCGCCTAACAGGGTCTCAAGAGACCCAGTACTTC
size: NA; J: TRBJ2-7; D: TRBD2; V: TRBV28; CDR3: CASSFVAGGSYEQYF; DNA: TGTGCCAGCAGTTTTGTAGCGGGAGGTTCCTACGAGCAGTACTTC
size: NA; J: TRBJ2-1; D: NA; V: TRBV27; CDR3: CASSLGGGIEQFF; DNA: TGTGCCAGCTCCCTAGGTGGGGGGATTGAGCAGTTCTTC
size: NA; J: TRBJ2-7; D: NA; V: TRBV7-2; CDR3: CASSRRTGLFYEQYF; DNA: TGTGCCAGCAGCCGCCGCACAGGGCTTTTCTACGAGCAGTACTTC
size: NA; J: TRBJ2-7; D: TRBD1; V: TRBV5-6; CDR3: CASSSSGTGDYEQYF; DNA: TGTGCCAGCAGCTCTTCCGGGACAGGGGACTACGAGCAGTACTTC
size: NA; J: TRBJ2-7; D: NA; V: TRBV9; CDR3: CASSVADNYEQYF; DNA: TGTGCCAGCAGCGTAGCTGATAACTACGAGCAGTACTTC
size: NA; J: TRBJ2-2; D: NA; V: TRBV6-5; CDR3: CASSYSRGIDTGELFF; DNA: TGTGCCAGCAGTTACTCGAGGGGAATTGACACCGGGGAGCTGTTTTTT
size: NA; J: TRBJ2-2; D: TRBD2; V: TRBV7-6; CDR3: CASSPPAGVAGELFF; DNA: TGTGCCAGCAGCCCGCCGGCGGGAGTCGCCGGGGAGCTGTTTTTT
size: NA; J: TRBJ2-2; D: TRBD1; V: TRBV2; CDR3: CASSETSWDRENTGELFF; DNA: TGTGCCAGCAGTGAAACTTCATGGGACAGGGAAAACACCGGGGAGCTGTTTTTT
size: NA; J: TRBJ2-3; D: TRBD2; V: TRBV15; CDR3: CATGLAGPTDTQYF; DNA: TGTGCCACCGGACTAGCGGGCCCCACAGATACGCAGTATTTT
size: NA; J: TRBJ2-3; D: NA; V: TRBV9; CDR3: CASSDLQLDTQYF; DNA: TGTGCCAGCAGCGACCTGCAGTTAGATACGCAGTATTTT
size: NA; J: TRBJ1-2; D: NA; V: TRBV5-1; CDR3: CASFSFGFGYTF; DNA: TGCGCCAGCTTCAGCTTTGGTTTTGGCTACACCTTC